This is a list of T cell receptor beta chains from one sample in a study of Tregs in tolerant kidney transplant recipients. Sequencing was performed with immunoSEQ multiplex PCR; in TCRdb, only in-frame clones are kept and a portion is missing. The sample records under 100,000 clones, around 90% being singletons. Input material: CD8+ T cells from blood. Receptors were obtained from a human donor in good health. Each CDR3 is given with its conserved first and last residue. Fields, in order: CDR3 protein, CDR3 DNA, V gene, D gene, J gene, clone size. D genes are given only for firm matches. A clone size is listed for some rows: how often the clone was seen (once, few, many), or a class if it is expanded.

CDR3: CASSATQETQYF
DNA: TGCGCCAGCAGTGCGACCCAAGAGACCCAGTACTTC
V: TRBV10-1
D: -
J: TRBJ2-5
size: -

CDR3: CASSLAGGLPGELFF
DNA: TGTGCCAGCAGCCTAGCGGGGGGGCTCCCCGGGGAGCTGTTTTTT
V: TRBV9
D: TRBD2
J: TRBJ2-2
size: once

CDR3: CASSLAFIRGEKLFF
DNA: TGTGCCAGCAGCTTGGCCTTTATCCGTGGGGAAAAACTGTTTTTT
V: TRBV5-6
D: -
J: TRBJ1-4
size: -

CDR3: CASSYSEGADTQYF
DNA: TGTGCCAGCAGTTACTCTGAGGGGGCAGATACGCAGTATTTT
V: TRBV6-5
D: -
J: TRBJ2-3
size: -

CDR3: CASSLDIVGPRETQYF
DNA: TGTGCCAGCAGCTTAGATATAGTTGGGCCCCGAGAGACCCAGTACTTC
V: TRBV11-2
D: -
J: TRBJ2-5
size: -

CDR3: CASSLTSGMETQYF
DNA: TGTGCCAGCAGTTTAACTAGCGGAATGGAGACCCAGTACTTC
V: TRBV27
D: TRBD2
J: TRBJ2-5
size: -

CDR3: CASSSAYEQYF
DNA: TGTGCCAGCAGCTCCGCCTACGAGCAGTACTTC
V: TRBV5-6
D: -
J: TRBJ2-7
size: once

CDR3: CASSLEGGTYEQYF
DNA: TGTGCCAGCAGCTTAGAGGGGGGGACCTACGAGCAGTACTTC
V: TRBV7-6
D: -
J: TRBJ2-7
size: -

CDR3: CASSLRGGALEKLFF
DNA: TGCGCCAGCAGCCTCCGGGGGGGGGCGCTCGAAAAACTGTTTTTT
V: TRBV4-1
D: -
J: TRBJ1-4
size: -

CDR3: CALIARTGVESPLHF
DNA: TGTGCCCTGATCGCCCGGACAGGGGTAGAATCACCCCTCCACTTT
V: TRBV6-1
D: TRBD1
J: TRBJ1-6
size: few

CDR3: CASNQGANTGELFF
DNA: TGTGCCAGCAACCAGGGGGCGAACACCGGGGAGCTGTTTTTT
V: TRBV9
D: TRBD1
J: TRBJ2-2
size: -

CDR3: CASSIVPGTYNEQFF
DNA: TGTGCCAGTAGTATAGTGCCAGGAACGTACAATGAGCAGTTCTTC
V: TRBV19
D: -
J: TRBJ2-1
size: -

CDR3: CASSPTAGIYNSPLHF
DNA: TGTGCCAGCAGCCCCACCGCAGGGATATATAATTCACCCCTCCACTTT
V: TRBV7-9
D: -
J: TRBJ1-6
size: -

CDR3: CASSSDPGYEQYF
DNA: TGCGCCAGCAGCTCCGACCCAGGATACGAGCAGTACTTC
V: TRBV5-1
D: -
J: TRBJ2-7
size: -

CDR3: CASTPGHRTEAFF
DNA: TGTGCCAGTACACCGGGACATCGCACTGAAGCTTTCTTT
V: TRBV19
D: -
J: TRBJ1-1
size: -

CDR3: CASSVEGLVAGELFF
DNA: TGTGCCAGCAGCGTAGAGGGACTCGTGGCCGGGGAGCTGTTTTTT
V: TRBV9
D: -
J: TRBJ2-2
size: -

CDR3: CASSQEAGIGEQYF
DNA: TGCGCCAGCAGCCAAGAAGCAGGGATCGGCGAGCAGTACTTC
V: TRBV4-1
D: -
J: TRBJ2-7
size: -

CDR3: CASSPTAHEQFF
DNA: TGTGCCAGCAGCCCAACGGCGCATGAGCAGTTCTTC
V: TRBV7-2
D: -
J: TRBJ2-1
size: -

CDR3: CASSTRPGLANQYEQYF
DNA: TGTGCCAGCAGCACCCGTCCGGGACTAGCGAACCAATACGAGCAGTACTTC
V: TRBV9
D: TRBD2
J: TRBJ2-7
size: -

CDR3: CASSFVQGEYGYTF
DNA: TGTGCCAGCAGTTTCGTACAGGGGGAATATGGCTACACCTTC
V: TRBV6-5
D: TRBD1
J: TRBJ1-2
size: -

CDR3: CASSPKAGGQETQYF
DNA: TGTGCCAGCAGCCCCAAGGCGGGGGGCCAAGAGACCCAGTACTTC
V: TRBV7-8
D: TRBD2
J: TRBJ2-5
size: -

CDR3: CASSGLTGVGYNEQFF
DNA: TGTGCCAGCAGCGGACTGACAGGGGTGGGGTACAATGAGCAGTTCTTC
V: TRBV9
D: TRBD1
J: TRBJ2-1
size: -